The sequence of this TCR beta chain was determined in a study of cytomegalovirus exposure and HLA in healthy donors (dated by TCRdb to the late 2010s). Study-level background: According to a later analysis, the 120 or so validation repertoires were produced on the same platform as the 700 or so repertoires of the first cohort. The study aimed to test whether signatures of past pathogen exposure could be identified by cataloging public T cell receptors. Besides the first cohort of about 730 subjects, a separate validation cohort made up of 120 different subjects was used. To predict cytomegalovirus infection status, the study brought together high-throughput TCR immunosequencing, statistical association of individual TCRs with disease status, and machine learning.

Donors formed part of the validation cohort, which comprised fewer than 150 subjects and was distinct from the first cohort of under 850 subjects. Overall study results and their limits: In a later analysis, TCRs clustered in the first cohort were found to also tend to co-occur in the 120 or so validation repertoires, with 94% of cluster scores above 0. In vitro tests confirmed that three of the cytomegalovirus-associated TCR beta chains recognize cytomegalovirus antigens. A total of around 150 TCR beta chains were listed by the study as associated with cytomegalovirus. Across donors, most TCR sequences were observed very rarely, whereas some public TCRs were present in many individuals. The classifier was reported to diagnose cytomegalovirus status with high specificity and sensitivity in both the original and validation cohorts. A later analysis had no HLA typing for the validation cohort, so co-occurrence there was scored across all 110 or so repertoires. It was suggested by the authors that the approach could potentially be generalized to other disease states and immunological phenotypes.

On this clone itself: There is no known antigen for this receptor. No base quality information exists; no much larger clone differs at one position.

Library preparation used the immunoSEQ multiplex PCR assay. Concerning the study's data processing: A statistical classification framework was built to diagnose cytomegalovirus status from the catalog of TCR beta chain sequences. The table comes from immuneACCESS by way of TCRdb, which keeps in-frame sequences with V and J called. Part of the clones is missing from these tables; in studies checked, under half for an unresolved V gene and the rest for unknown reasons. Clonal size and the V and J genes are those of that table, whereas D and trimming came from the DNA. This sample is represented by over 200,000 clones; around 90% of them were singletons. The top ten clonotypes cover about 2% of the sample. Reading the germline V gene gives CDR1 SGHRS and CDR2 YFSETQ. The CDR3 has 13 amino acids, counting the end cysteine and phenylalanine. The sequence is cut down to CDR3 DNA, 39 bases in frame from base 1. V lost 8 bases and J lost 5 bases, and the count of bases not matched to a germline gene is 5.

This sequence uses TRBV5-1 and TRBJ2-5, with TRBD1 matching 11 junction bases. This sequence originates from a woman younger than 30 in good health and CMV-seropositive. Sequenced material: PBMCs. This receptor carries the CDR3 CASSRDRGETQYF. At the DNA level, the sequence is TGCGCCAGTAGCCGGGACAGGGGGGAGACCCAGTACTTC.